This T cell receptor beta chain was recovered during a study of OX40 agonist ivuxolimab in advanced cancers. Study-wide context: Ivuxolimab, an agonist antibody against OX40 (CD134), was given to patients. Across the patients, intravenous ivuxolimab was delivered every 2 weeks at 0.01 to 10 mg/kg. Enrolled patients in dose escalation had cancers that were hepatocellular carcinoma, melanoma, renal cell or head and neck cancer. People who had prior anti-PD-1, anti-PD-L1 or anti-CTLA-4 therapy could take part, and approximately 43% had some.

TCRdb's copy holds only in-frame clones and misses some; the assay was immunoSEQ multiplex PCR. The sample lists over 50,000 clones, 90% occurring once. Specimen: CD4+ or CD8+ T cells sorted from blood, collected in a trial of the OX40 agonist ivuxolimab. This TCR came from an adult with an advanced solid tumor such as melanoma, head and neck, liver or kidney cancer.

The CDR3 coding sequence is TGTGCCAGCAGTGCGGATCCCGGGACAGGGATATTCAACACCATATATTTT. This encodes CASSADPGTGIFNTIYF. The genes are TRBV6-1 and TRBJ1-3; 9 nucleotides agree with TRBD1. V dropped 4 bases and J dropped 7; count of bases not matched to a gene: 14. Germline CDR1 and CDR2: MNHNS and SASEGT. The CDR3 sequence is 17 residues long.